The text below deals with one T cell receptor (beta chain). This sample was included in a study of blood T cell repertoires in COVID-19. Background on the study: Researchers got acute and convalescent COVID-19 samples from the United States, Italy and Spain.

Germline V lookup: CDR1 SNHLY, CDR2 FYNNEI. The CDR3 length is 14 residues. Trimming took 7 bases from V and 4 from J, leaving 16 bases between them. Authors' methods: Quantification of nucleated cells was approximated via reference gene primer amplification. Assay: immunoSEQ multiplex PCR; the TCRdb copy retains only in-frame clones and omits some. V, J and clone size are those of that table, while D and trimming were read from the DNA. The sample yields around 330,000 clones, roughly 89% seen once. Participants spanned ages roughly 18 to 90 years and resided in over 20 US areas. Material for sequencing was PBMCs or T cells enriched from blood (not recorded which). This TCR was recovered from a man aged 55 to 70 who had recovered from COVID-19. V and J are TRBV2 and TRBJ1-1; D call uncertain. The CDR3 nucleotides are TGTGCCAGCACCCCGAATGGCGGGCCCACTGAAGCTTTCTTT. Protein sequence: CASTPNGGPTEAFF.